The clone carrying this T cell receptor beta chain was seen more than once but under ten times. Its antigen is not identified. TCRdb re-called the RT-PCR reads with MiXCR, one entry per CDR3 protein. The sample has 200,000 to 250,000 distinct CDR3 sequences; approximately 12% are singletons. The CDR3 sequence is 13 residues long. CDR1 SGHRS and CDR2 YFSETQ come from the germline V gene. The germline V and J ends were trimmed by 2 bases and 5 bases, with 9 bases remaining between them. The data stem from a study of response to subunit inactivated influenza vaccine. General study findings and limits: Authors suggested each seasonal flu vaccination may recruit only limited numbers of new T cells.

The sequence derives from a man aged 45-65 years who received an inactivated influenza vaccine. The chain employs TRBV5-1 and TRBJ2-3; no clear D gene. Source: non-naive T cells sorted from PBMCs, taken around two weeks before vaccination. The CDR3 reads CASSFLVGDTQYF. Written as DNA, the CDR3 is TGCGCCAGCAGCTTCTTAGTTGGAGATACGCAGTATTTT.